Included here is one T cell receptor beta chain sequence, with context. The data were taken from a study of CD8+ T cells in alopecia areata. Study summary: Tofacitinib therapy took 6 to 18 months; 6 months off drug came after.

Trimming took 3 bases from V and 14 from J; bases not matched to a gene: 2. CDR1 and CDR2 from the germline V gene are LNHDA and SQIVND (reference sequence). The CDR3 has 11 amino acids. Extraction and reverse transcription of RNA yielded cDNA as the sequencing template. Clones were sequenced by immunoSEQ multiplex PCR, and TCRdb holds only the in-frame ones, with some missing. The data show around 250,000 clones, roughly two thirds seen once. The starting material was CD4+ T cells sorted from blood, obtained at week 0. The J gene is TRBJ2-1, the V gene TRBV19, with TRBD1 matching over 9 bases. The source is a human donor with alopecia areata. CDR3 in DNA: TGTGCCAGTAGTATGGGACAGGGAAAGTTCTTC. It yields the protein CASSMGQGKFF.